This T cell receptor (beta chain) was documented in a study of blood T cells in healthy people across ages. Study-level findings and limits: TCR beta diversity was tightly associated with the proportion of naive T cells.

Comments on this clonotype: Its target is unknown.

Germline V gene data show CDR1 as MNHNS and CDR2 as SASEGT. V lost 5 bases to trimming and J lost 7 bases, with 11 bases between them. The CDR3 spans 12 residues. Donors each provided ten milliliters of peripheral blood. A second roughly 6 to 11 cycle PCR used barcoded and J-beta primers. TCRdb independently ran MiXCR on the 5' RACE reads; one entry per CDR3 protein. The sample shows hundreds of thousands of distinct CDR3 sequences, more than 35% of them seen only once. This chain uses TRBV6-1 with TRBJ1-1; D may be TRBD1 (6 bases). The origin of this receptor is an elderly man in good health. Sequenced sample: blood. CDR3 region: CASSIAGVEAFF. The CDR3 nucleotides are TGTGCCAGCAGTATTGCAGGGGTTGAAGCTTTCTTT.